The clone carrying this T cell receptor beta chain was seen more than once but under ten times. Being one base from a much bigger clone, this may be a read error. MiXCR, run by TCRdb on the PCR reads, gives a single entry per CDR3 protein. The data contain thousands of distinct CDR3 sequences, over 40% of them seen just once; the ten biggest clones take up around a third. The data were obtained in a study of CD4 and CD8 cells across lung adenocarcinoma regions. Donors had localized lung adenocarcinoma, a non-small cell lung cancer. The CDR3 covers 15 residues. Germline V CDR1 and CDR2: MNHEY, SVGAGI. The specimen was CD4+ T cells from the margin of a lung tumor. This TCR derives from a male donor with lung adenocarcinoma. The CD4 and CD8 labels of this study may be unreliable. The J gene is TRBJ2-1, the V gene TRBV6-5; D is ambiguous. The J call is in doubt because the DNA end fits TRBJ2-7 better. The CDR3 DNA sequence: TGTGCCAGCAGTTCCCGCGATAGCTGGACCTACGAGCAGTACTTC. Translated, it gives CASSSRDSWTYEQYF.